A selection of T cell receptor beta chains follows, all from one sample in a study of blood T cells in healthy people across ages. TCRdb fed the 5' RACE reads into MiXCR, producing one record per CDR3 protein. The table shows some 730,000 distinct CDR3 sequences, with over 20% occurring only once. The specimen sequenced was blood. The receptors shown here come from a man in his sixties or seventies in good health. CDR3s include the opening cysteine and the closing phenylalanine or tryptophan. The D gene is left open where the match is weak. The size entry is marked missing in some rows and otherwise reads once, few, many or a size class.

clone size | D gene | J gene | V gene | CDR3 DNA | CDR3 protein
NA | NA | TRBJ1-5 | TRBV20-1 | TGCAGTGCTAGAGATCTGAGGGGCAATCAGCCCCAGCATTTT | CSARDLRGNQPQHF
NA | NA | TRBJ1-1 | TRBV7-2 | TGTGCCAGCAGCTTAGCTGGGGGTGGTGGGGCTTTCTTT | CASSLAGGGGAFF
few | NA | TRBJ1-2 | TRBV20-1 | TGCAGTGCTAGAGACAGGCGCCTATATGGCTACACCTTC | CSARDRRLYGYTF
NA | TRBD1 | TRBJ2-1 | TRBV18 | TGTGCCAGCTCACTTCTATTCGGGACAGGTTTGAATGAGCAGTTCTTC | CASSLLFGTGLNEQFF
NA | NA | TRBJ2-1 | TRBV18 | TGTGCCAGCTCACCATCAGCGTCCTACAATGAGCAGTTCTTC | CASSPSASYNEQFF
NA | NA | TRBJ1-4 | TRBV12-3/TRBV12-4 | TGTGCCAGCAGTTCCAGTAAAGGAGAAAAACTGTTTTTT | CASSSSKGEKLFF
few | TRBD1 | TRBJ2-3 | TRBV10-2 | TGCGCCAGCAGTGAGTGGTCAGGGGGAACAGATACGCAGTATTTT | CASSEWSGGTDTQYF
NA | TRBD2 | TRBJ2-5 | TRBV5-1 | TGCGCCAGCAGCTTGAGTTCTCCAGCGGGGTATGAGACCCAGTACTTC | CASSLSSPAGYETQYF
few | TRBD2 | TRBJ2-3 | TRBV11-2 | TGTGCCAGCAGCTTAGGGAGCGGGGGGGCATTTGCGAGAGATACGCAGTATTTT | CASSLGSGGAFARDTQYF
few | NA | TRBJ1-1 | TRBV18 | TGTGCCAGCTCGGAACAGGGTTCCATGAACACTGAAGCTTTCTTT | CASSEQGSMNTEAFF
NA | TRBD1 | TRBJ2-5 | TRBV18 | TGTGCCAGCTCACCACGACAGGGGGCATCTCAAGAGACCCAGTACTTC | CASSPRQGASQETQYF
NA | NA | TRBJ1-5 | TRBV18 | TGTGCCAGCTCACCGGGGCCGCCAAATCAGCCCCAGCATTTT | CASSPGPPNQPQHF
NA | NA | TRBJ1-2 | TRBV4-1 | TGCGCCAGCAGCCAAGACGGGGACTTATATGGCTACACCTTC | CASSQDGDLYGYTF
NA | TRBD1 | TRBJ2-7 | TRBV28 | TGTGCCAGCAGTAGTGGACAGGAGACCTACGAGCAGTACTTC | CASSSGQETYEQYF
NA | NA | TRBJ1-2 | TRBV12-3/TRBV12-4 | TGTGCCAGCAGTTCCGGGTCGGGCTATGGCTACACCTTC | CASSSGSGYGYTF
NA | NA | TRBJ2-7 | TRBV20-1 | TGCAGTGTTTTAAACTCCTACGAGCAGTACTTC | CSVLNSYEQYF
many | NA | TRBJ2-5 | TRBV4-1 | TGCGCCAGCAGCCAAGCAGACAGCCAAGAGACCCAGTACTTC | CASSQADSQETQYF
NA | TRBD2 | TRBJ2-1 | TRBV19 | TGTGCCAGTAGTATTAGGGGCGCGACTAGCGGGAGGATCATTGAGCAGTTCTTC | CASSIRGATSGRIIEQFF
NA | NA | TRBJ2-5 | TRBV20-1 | TGCAGTGCTAGCGGCACGGACAGACTCCAAGAGACCCAGTACTTC | CSASGTDRLQETQYF
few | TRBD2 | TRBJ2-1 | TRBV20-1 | TGCAGTGCCAGAATGGGACTAGCGGGGGGTCCGAACAATGAGCAGTTCTTC | CSARMGLAGGPNNEQFF
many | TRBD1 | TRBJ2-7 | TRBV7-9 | TGTGCCAGCAGCTCGGGACAGGGGGCTTACGAGCAGTACTTC | CASSSGQGAYEQYF
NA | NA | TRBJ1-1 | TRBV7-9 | TGTGCCAGCAGCTTAATGGGGAGGGAAGCTTTCTTT | CASSLMGREAFF
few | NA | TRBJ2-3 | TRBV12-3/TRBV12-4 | TGTGCCAGCAGTTCAAGCCCGGGTCTCGCAGGAGACACAGATACGCAGTATTTT | CASSSSPGLAGDTDTQYF
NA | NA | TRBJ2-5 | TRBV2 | TGTGCCAGCAGTGATCTAATACCGGGGGAGACCCAGTACTTC | CASSDLIPGETQYF
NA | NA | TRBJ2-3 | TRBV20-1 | TGCAGTGCTAGAGATGGCCACTTGAGAGATACGCAGTATTTT | CSARDGHLRDTQYF
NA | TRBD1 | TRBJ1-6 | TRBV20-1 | TGCAGTGCTAGACCAATGACAGGGCTCGGGGCACCCCTCCACTTT | CSARPMTGLGAPLHF
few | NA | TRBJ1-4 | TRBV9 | TGTGCCAGCAGCCCCTCCCCCGGTGCAACTAATGAAAAACTGTTTTTT | CASSPSPGATNEKLFF
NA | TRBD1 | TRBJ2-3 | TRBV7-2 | TGTGCCAGCAGGCAAAACAGGGGCGGAACGCAGTATTTT | CASRQNRGGTQYF
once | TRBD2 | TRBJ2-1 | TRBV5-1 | TGCGCCAGCAGCTTCCCCGGGACTAGCGGGCACGGTGAGCAGTTCTTC | CASSFPGTSGHGEQFF
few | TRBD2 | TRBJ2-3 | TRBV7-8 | TGTGCCAGCAGCTCCCCAATTCAGCGGGAGGGAAGCTTTACGCAGTATTTT | CASSSPIQREGSFTQYF
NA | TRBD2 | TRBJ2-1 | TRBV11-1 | TGTGCCAGCAGCAATAGCGGGAGGGCGGTCTACAATGAGCAGTTCTTC | CASSNSGRAVYNEQFF
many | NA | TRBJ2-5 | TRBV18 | TGTGCCAGCTCACTCCGAAACCAAGAGACCCAGTACTTC | CASSLRNQETQYF
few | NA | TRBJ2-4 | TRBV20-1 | TGCAGTGCTCGACCCGTATTGGGAAACATTCAGTACTTC | CSARPVLGNIQYF
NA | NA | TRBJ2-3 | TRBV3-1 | TGTGCCAGCAGCCAAGCCCGGGGAAAAGATACGCAGTATTTT | CASSQARGKDTQYF
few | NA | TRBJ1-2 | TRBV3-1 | TGTGCCAGCAGCCATAGGTTAGGAGGAAAAATAAACTATGGCTACACCTTC | CASSHRLGGKINYGYTF
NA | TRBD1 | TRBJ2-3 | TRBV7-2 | TGTGCCAGCAGCTTAGAAGGCAGGGGGTTAGATACGCAGTATTTT | CASSLEGRGLDTQYF
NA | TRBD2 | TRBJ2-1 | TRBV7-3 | TGTGCCAGCAGTTATGGCGGGAGTATTTACAATGAGCAGTTCTTC | CASSYGGSIYNEQFF
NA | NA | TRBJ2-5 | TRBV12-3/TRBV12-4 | TGTGCCAGCAGTTTTGGTGTTTCGGGGGAGACCCAGTACTTC | CASSFGVSGETQYF
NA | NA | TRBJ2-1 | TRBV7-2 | TGTGCCAGCAGCTCCACGGGGCGGGCACACAATGAGCAGTTCTTC | CASSSTGRAHNEQFF
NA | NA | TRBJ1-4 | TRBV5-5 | TGTGCCAGCAGCTTGGCCGGTCTTCGCGGCACCATCGAAAAACTGTTTTTT | CASSLAGLRGTIEKLFF